The subject of this entry is one TCR beta chain. Its specificity is unknown. These data belong to a study of response to subunit inactivated influenza vaccine. Study-level findings and limits: The authors put forward the suggestion that each seasonal influenza vaccination may bring in only a limited number of new T cells.

A single record per CDR3 protein comes from TCRdb applying MiXCR to the RT-PCR reads. The data contain 300,000 to 350,000 distinct CDR3 sequences, about a fifth of them singletons. V lost 8 bases and J lost 9; bases outside the gene matches: 7. CDR1 and CDR2 (germline): SGHNT, YENEEA. The CDR3 totals 12 residues. Here the sequenced sample was PBMCs from blood, taken approximately 22 months after vaccination. The origin of this receptor is a man aged 45 to 75 who received an inactivated influenza vaccine. The chain carries TRBV11-3 and TRBJ2-1, with 7 bases that match TRBD2. CDR3 DNA sequence: TGTGCCAGCGGCTATTCGGGGGGTGAGCAGTTCTTC. Its protein product is CASGYSGGEQFF.